Presented here are 10 T cell receptor beta chains from one specimen sequenced in a study of cytomegalovirus exposure and HLA in healthy donors. Use of 60 Vbeta and 13 Jbeta primers characterized the PCR. Libraries were prepared by immunoSEQ multiplex PCR; TCRdb keeps only in-frame clonotypes and omits some of them. The sample lists about 100,000 clones, around 80% occurring once. The sample was PBMCs. The receptors were sampled from a female donor in good health and CMV-seropositive.

V is TRBV6-1 and J is TRBJ1-4; D not certain. V was cut by 6 bases and J by 5 bases, with 13 bases left in between. Germline CDR1 reads MNHNS; CDR2 reads SASEGT. The CDR3 extends over 14 amino acids. The CDR3 region has the DNA TGTGCCAGCAGCGCCTGGACTGAGAATGAAAAACTGTTTTTT. Its translation: CASSAWTENEKLFF.

The sample holds a few counts of this clone. The V and J genes are TRBV6-1 and TRBJ1-4; D unresolved. Germline-derived CDR1 and CDR2 are MNHNS and SASEGT. The V gene lost 1 base and the J gene lost 4 bases, with 7 bases spanning the gap. The CDR3 covers 14 residues. CDR3 region: CASSEGQRNEKLFF. CDR3 DNA: TGTGCCAGCAGTGAAGGCCAGCGTAATGAAAAACTGTTTTTT.

The chain has TRBV5-4 and TRBJ2-5; D ambiguous. Per germline, CDR1 SGHNT and CDR2 YYREEE (reference sequence). Trimming stripped 2 bases from V and 1 base from J, with 6 bases between. This CDR3 is built from 13 residues. CDR3 in amino acids: CASSLQVQETQYF. CDR3 nucleotide sequence: TGTGCCAGCAGCTTACAAGTCCAAGAGACCCAGTACTTC.

The chain has TRBV5-1 and TRBJ1-6; D is uncertain. The length of the CDR3 is 13 residues. CDR1 and CDR2 (germline): SGHRS, YFSETQ. V was shortened by 5 bases and J by 7 bases, with 10 bases between the two germline ends. The CDR3 is CASRLSENSPLHF. Here the CDR3 DNA reads TGCGCCAGCAGACTATCCGAGAATTCACCCCTCCACTTT.

The chain joins TRBV7-6 to TRBJ2-5, with TRBD2 identical over 7 bases. Germline V lookup: CDR1 SGHVS, CDR2 FNYEAQ. This CDR3 has 15 amino acids. The V segment lost 7 bases and the J segment 4 bases; nucleotides outside the gene matches: 12. CDR3: CASTQTVVAGETQYF. CDR3 nucleotides: TGTGCCAGCACCCAAACGGTCGTAGCGGGAGAGACCCAGTACTTC.

The chain is built from TRBV30 and TRBJ2-1; 9 bases match TRBD1. Germline V gene sequence: CDR1 GTSNPN, CDR2 SVGIG (reference sequence). This CDR3 region has 13 residues. V shed 1 base, J shed 7 bases, and the junction held 2 bases outside the gene matches. CDR3 DNA sequence: TGTGCCTGGAGTGACAGGGGGCGAAATGAGCAGTTCTTC. Protein product: CAWSDRGRNEQFF.

In its sample, this clone was seen a few times. The genes are TRBV27 and TRBJ2-7, with 7 bases lining up with TRBD1. Germline lookup yields CDR1 MNHEY and CDR2 SMNVEV (reference sequence). J lost 2 bases, V lost 2 bases, and 0 bases had no gene match. The length of the CDR3 is 13 residues. The CDR3 DNA follows: TGTGCCAGCAGTTTAGGGACAGCCTACGAGCAGTACTTC. Translated, it gives CASSLGTAYEQYF.

The chain has TRBV18 and TRBJ1-6; D is uncertain. CDR3 length: 13 amino acids. Trimming stripped 3 bases from V and 8 bases from J, with 8 bases between. Per the germline V gene, CDR1 is KGHSH and CDR2 is LQKENI. The CDR3 reads CASSPSVDSPLHF. CDR3 nucleotides: TGTGCCAGCTCACCGTCGGTCGATTCACCCCTCCACTTT.

The chain is built from TRBV30 and TRBJ2-3; TRBD2 is a possible D gene (6 bases). Germline V gene lookup returns CDR1 GTSNPN and CDR2 SVGIG (reference sequence). V lost 3 bases to trimming and J lost 4 bases, with 11 bases between them. CDR3 size: 13 residues. The CDR3 reads CAWSRGTSDTQYF. The CDR3 nucleotides are TGTGCCTGGAGCCGTGGGACTTCAGATACGCAGTATTTT.

The table lists this clone with a few counts. The J gene is TRBJ2-7, the V gene TRBV5-5, with D possibly matching TRBD2 (5 bases). With 4 bases removed from V and 5 bases from J, the gap between germline ends came to 22 bases. CDR1 and CDR2 (germline): SGHKS, YYEKEE (reference sequence). The CDR3 loop spans 16 amino acids. CDR3 sequence: CASSRTRAGGEDEQYF. CDR3 in DNA: TGTGCCAGCAGCCGCACACGGGCAGGAGGAGAGGACGAGCAGTACTTC.